These 16 T cell receptor beta chains originate from one sample sequenced in a study of T cells in tuberculosis. Measured with immunoSEQ multiplex PCR; TCRdb has only the in-frame clones, and not every one. The sample includes some 40,000 clones, about 96% of them seen just once. Sequenced material: PBMCs. All receptors come from a donor aged 10-30 years with latent tuberculosis or without tuberculosis infection.

V is TRBV19 and J is TRBJ1-1; TRBD1 might be the D (6 bases). V lost 5 bases, J lost 4 bases, and 17 bases lay in between. This CDR3 spans 15 amino acids. CDR1 and CDR2 from the germline V gene are LNHDA and SQIVND (reference sequence). The CDR3 sequence is CASSVPQGRGTEAFF. In DNA form, the CDR3 reads TGTGCCAGTAGTGTCCCACAGGGAAGGGGCACTGAAGCTTTCTTT.

This clone was counted once. The chain carries TRBV6-5 and TRBJ1-1; possible D gene TRBD1, 5 bases. The CDR3 spans 11 residues. Germline values: CDR1 MNHEY, CDR2 SVGAGI. V lost 8 bases and J 5 bases, leaving 9 bases between the germline ends. For the CDR3, the DNA is TGTGCCAGCTTTCGGGGGACTGAAGCTTTCTTT. Its protein product is CASFRGTEAFF.

The CDR3 here is CASSQDLNYGYTF. The CDR3 DNA reads as TGTGCCAGCAGCCAAGATCTGAACTATGGCTACACCTTC. The chain has TRBV14 and TRBJ1-2; no reliable D call. The CDR3 runs 13 residues. The V end was cut by 0 bases, the J end by 2 bases, with 4 bases between. The germline CDR1 and CDR2 sequences are SGHDN and FVKESK.

The chain combines TRBV9 with TRBJ1-6; D not resolved. Germline CDR1 and CDR2: SGDLS and YYNGEE. Between the trimmed V and J ends, which lost 1 base and 13 bases, there was a span of 15 bases. CDR3 size: 14 residues. As DNA, the CDR3 is TGTGCCAGCAGCGTACGGGGTCATCGGGCGCCCCTCCACTTT. This encodes CASSVRGHRAPLHF. The full variable domain, completed using reference TRBV9 and TRBJ1-6, is DSGVTQTPKHLITATGQRVTLRCSPRSGDLSVYWYQQSLDQGLQFLIQYYNGEERAKGNILERFSAQQFPDLHSELNLSSLELGDSALYFCASSVRGHRAPLHFGNGTRLTVT.

For the CDR3, the DNA is TGTGCCAGCAGCTTTGAGGCGGGGGGAATTTACAATGAGCAGTTCTTC. Protein sequence: CASSFEAGGIYNEQFF. This chain connects TRBV11-2 to TRBJ2-1; TRBD2 matches 8 bases. The CDR3 length is 16 residues. Germline-derived CDR1 and CDR2 are SGHAT and FQNNGV. V was pared by 3 bases and J by 4 bases, with 8 bases of the junction left unmatched.

This sequence joins TRBV14 and TRBJ1-2, with 7 bases fitting TRBD1. With 10 bases clipped from V and 3 bases from J, the junction kept 11 bases outside the gene matches. Looked up from germline, CDR1 is SGHDN and CDR2 is FVKESK. This CDR3 contains 14 residues. The DNA for the CDR3 is TGTGCCACAAACCAAGGGGGCCCTGACTATGGCTACACCTTC. Translating gives CATNQGGPDYGYTF.

The chain joins TRBV4-1 to TRBJ2-7, with 8 bases matching TRBD2. Germline trimming cut 6 bases from V and 5 bases from J; bases unmatched to any gene: 6. The CDR3 totals 13 residues. The V gene's germline CDR1 is MGHRA and CDR2 YSYEKL. CDR3 nucleotide sequence: TGCGCCAGCAGTGATAGCGGGGTCGACGAGCAGTACTTC. Protein product: CASSDSGVDEQYF.

V gene TRBV27 combines with J gene TRBJ2-1, with a weak D call TRBD2 (8 bases). This CDR3 contains 16 residues. Germline CDR1 reads MNHEY; CDR2 reads SMNVEV (reference sequence). Trimming cost V 7 bases and J 7 bases, with 23 bases left between them. CDR3 sequence (DNA): TGTGCCAGCACCCTCCGGCGGGGGGACAGTAGAAATGAGCAGTTCTTC. It specifies CASTLRRGDSRNEQFF.

This chain joins TRBV5-6 and TRBJ1-5; D gene ambiguous. Trimming removed 4 bases from V and 0 bases from J, with 17 bases in between. CDR1 and CDR2 (germline): SGHDT, YYEEEE. This CDR3 has 17 residues. DNA of the CDR3: TGTGCCAGCAGCCTCTACACGTGGAGGGATAGCAATCAGCCCCAGCATTTT. This sequence encodes CASSLYTWRDSNQPQHF.

V gene TRBV7-2 combines with J gene TRBJ1-5, with D tentatively TRBD1 (5 bases). The CDR3 runs 15 residues. Trimming removed 6 bases from V and 0 bases from J, with 12 bases in between. Germline V CDR1 and CDR2: SGHTA, FQGNSA. In DNA form, the CDR3 reads TGTGCCAGCAGTCGCGACAGCAATAGCAATCAGCCCCAGCATTTT. Its translation: CASSRDSNSNQPQHF.

The gene calls are TRBV6-1 and TRBJ2-7; the D gene is possibly TRBD1 (6 bases). The germline V and J ends were trimmed by 6 bases and 11 bases, with 20 bases remaining between them. This CDR3 contains 13 residues. CDR1 MNHNS and CDR2 SASEGT come from the germline V gene. The CDR3 spells CASRSTGTTMEYF. CDR3 in DNA: TGTGCCAGCAGATCGACAGGAACTACGATGGAGTACTTC.

The rearrangement joins TRBV5-6 to TRBJ2-2; 8 nucleotides match TRBD2. Germline assignment: CDR1 SGHDT and CDR2 YYEEEE. This CDR3 comprises 16 residues. With 0 bases clipped from V and 4 bases from J, the junction kept 5 bases outside the gene matches. The CDR3 DNA follows: TGTGCCAGCAGCTTGGATTTGCGGGGGGTCACCGGGGAGCTGTTTTTT. Protein: CASSLDLRGVTGELFF.

This chain connects TRBV11-3 to TRBJ2-2; D is unresolved. The V gene lost 1 base and the J gene lost 7 bases, with 13 bases spanning the gap. CDR1 and CDR2 from the germline V gene are SGHNT and YENEEA. The CDR3 spans 15 residues. The CDR3 coding sequence is TGTGCCAGCAGCTTAGGGGCTGCCTCTTTCGGGGAGCTGTTTTTT. Protein sequence: CASSLGAASFGELFF.

The gene calls are TRBV5-4 and TRBJ2-5; D is perhaps TRBD2 (5 bases). This CDR3 has 14 amino acids. The germline V gene has CDR1 SGHNT and CDR2 YYREEE (reference sequence). V lost 3 bases and J 3 bases, leaving 12 bases between the germline ends. The CDR3 spells CASSSLSGEETQYF. The CDR3 DNA reads as TGTGCCAGCAGCTCGCTAAGCGGAGAAGAGACCCAGTACTTC.

The chain couples TRBV2 to TRBJ2-2, with TRBD1 as a possible D gene (5 bases). The CDR3 runs to 14 residues. The ends were cut back, 8 bases at V and 3 bases at J, with 13 bases in the middle. From germline, CDR1 is SNHLY and CDR2 FYNNEI. The CDR3 region is CASQPPRDTGELFF. As DNA, the CDR3 is TGTGCCAGCCAACCCCCCAGGGACACCGGGGAGCTGTTTTTT.

In its sample, this clone was seen once. The chain combines TRBV30 with TRBJ2-7, with 8 bases that match TRBD1. The CDR3 consists of 12 residues. Per germline, CDR1 GTSNPN and CDR2 SVGIG (reference sequence). V shed 6 bases, J shed 3 bases, and the junction held 4 bases outside the gene matches. Written as DNA, the CDR3 is TGTGCCTGCAGACAGGGGAACTACGAGCAGTACTTC. This sequence encodes CACRQGNYEQYF.